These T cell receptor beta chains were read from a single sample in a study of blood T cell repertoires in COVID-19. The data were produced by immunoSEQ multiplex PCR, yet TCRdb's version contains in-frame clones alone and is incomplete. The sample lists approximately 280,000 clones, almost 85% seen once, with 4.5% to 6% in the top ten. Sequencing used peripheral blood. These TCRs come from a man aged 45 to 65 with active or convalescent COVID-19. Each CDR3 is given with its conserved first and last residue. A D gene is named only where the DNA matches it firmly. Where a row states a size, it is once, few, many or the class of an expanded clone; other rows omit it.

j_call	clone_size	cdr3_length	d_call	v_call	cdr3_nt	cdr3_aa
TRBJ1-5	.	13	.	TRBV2	TGTGCCAGCAGTGCTCAGGGTAATCAGCCCCAGCATTTT	CASSAQGNQPQHF
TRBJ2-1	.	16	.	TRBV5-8	TGTGCCAGCAGCTTGGAGGCGACTAGTGGATCCGATGAGCAGTTCTTC	CASSLEATSGSDEQFF
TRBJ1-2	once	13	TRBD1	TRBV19	TGTGCCAGTAGTAATAGACAGGGAAATGGCTACACCTTC	CASSNRQGNGYTF
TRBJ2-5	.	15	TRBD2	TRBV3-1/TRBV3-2	TGTGCCAGCAGCCAACAAGCGGGAGGAGGGGAGACCCAGTACTTC	CASSQQAGGGETQYF
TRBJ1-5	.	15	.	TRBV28	TGTGCCAGCAGTTTACGAGGGCCCAGCAATCAGCCCCAGCATTTT	CASSLRGPSNQPQHF
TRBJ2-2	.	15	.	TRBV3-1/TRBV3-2	TGTGCCAGCAGCCGCCTACGGGGGGCCACCGGGGAGCTGTTTTTT	CASSRLRGATGELFF
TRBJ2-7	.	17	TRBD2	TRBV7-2	TGTGCCAGCAGCTTTTATTTTGGGACTAGCGGGAGCGGAGAGCAGTACTTC	CASSFYFGTSGSGEQYF
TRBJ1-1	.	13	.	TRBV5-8	TGTGCCAGCAGTCTCGCCAGAAACACTGAAGCTTTCTTT	CASSLARNTEAFF
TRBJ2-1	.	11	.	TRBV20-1	TGCAGTGCCGCCCGGGTGTGGGAGCAGTTCTTC	CSAARVWEQFF
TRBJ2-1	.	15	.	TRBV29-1	TGCAGCGCGAGAGGGGGGGGCTACCCAAACAATGAGCAGTTCTTC	CSARGGGYPNNEQFF
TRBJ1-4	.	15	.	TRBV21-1	TGTGCCAGCAGCAAAGGGGACAGAGCTAATGAAAAACTGTTTTTT	CASSKGDRANEKLFF